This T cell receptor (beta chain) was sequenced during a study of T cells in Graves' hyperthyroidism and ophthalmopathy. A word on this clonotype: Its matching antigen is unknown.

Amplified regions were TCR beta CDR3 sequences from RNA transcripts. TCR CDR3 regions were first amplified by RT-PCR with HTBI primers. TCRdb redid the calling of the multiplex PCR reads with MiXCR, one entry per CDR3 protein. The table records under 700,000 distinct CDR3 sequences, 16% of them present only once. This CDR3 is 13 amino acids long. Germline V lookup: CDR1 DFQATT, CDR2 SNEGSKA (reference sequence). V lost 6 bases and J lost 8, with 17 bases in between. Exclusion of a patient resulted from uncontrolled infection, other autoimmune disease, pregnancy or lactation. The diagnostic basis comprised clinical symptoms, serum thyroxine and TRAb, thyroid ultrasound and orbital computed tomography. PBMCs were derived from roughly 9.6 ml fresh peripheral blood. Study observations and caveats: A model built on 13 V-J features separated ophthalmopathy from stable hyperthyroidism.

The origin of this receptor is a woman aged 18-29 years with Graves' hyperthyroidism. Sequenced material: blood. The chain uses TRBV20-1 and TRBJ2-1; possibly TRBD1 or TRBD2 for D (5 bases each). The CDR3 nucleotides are TGCAGTGCCCCTATGACCCGGGGCTATGAGCAGTTCTTC. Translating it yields CSAPMTRGYEQFF.